The 15 T cell receptor beta chains below were found in one sample sequenced in a study of blood T cell repertoires in COVID-19. TCRdb's table, derived via immunoSEQ multiplex PCR, lists solely in-frame clones and lacks some. Of about 200,000 clones in the sample, roughly 91% were seen once. The sequencing input was peripheral blood. The receptors were gathered from a middle-aged man with active or convalescent COVID-19.

CDR3 nucleotides: TGTGCCAGCAACGCACAGGGGGCGGGAGGAAACACCATATATTTT. It encodes CASNAQGAGGNTIYF. This rearrangement joins TRBV9 to TRBJ1-3; 9 positions agree with TRBD1. V was pared by 6 bases and J by 4 bases, with 8 bases of the junction left unmatched. Germline V gene data show CDR1 as SGDLS and CDR2 as YYNGEE. The CDR3 spans 15 residues.

V is TRBV5-1 and J is TRBJ2-5, with 9 bases lining up with TRBD2. Germline CDR1 SGHRS, CDR2 YFSETQ. With V trimmed by 4 bases and J by 7 bases, 8 bases remained unmatched. The CDR3 sequence is 14 residues long. The chain's CDR3 is CASSPGTSLSTQYF. CDR3 DNA: TGCGCCAGCAGCCCAGGGACTAGCTTGTCGACCCAGTACTTC.

The V gene is TRBV5-1, the J gene TRBJ2-2; perhaps TRBD2 as D (5 bases). Germline V gene lookup returns CDR1 SGHRS and CDR2 YFSETQ. The V and J ends lost 7 bases and 8 bases respectively, with 9 bases between them. CDR3 size: 11 residues. For the CDR3, the DNA is TGCGCCAGCGGAGGTTCTGGGGAGCTGTTTTTT. Amino acids: CASGGSGELFF.

V gene TRBV2 combines with J gene TRBJ1-1; 7 nucleotides agree with TRBD1. CDR1 SNHLY and CDR2 FYNNEI come from the germline V gene. The CDR3 loop spans 14 amino acids. J was trimmed by 3 bases and V by 6 bases; bases with no gene match: 7. The CDR3 nucleotides read TGTGCCAGCAGCAAACTCACAGGGGACACTGAAGCTTTCTTT. Protein product: CASSKLTGDTEAFF.

The chain combines TRBV19 with TRBJ2-7; a weak D match, TRBD1 (5 bases). The V and J ends lost 1 base and 0 bases respectively, with 13 bases between them. The germline gives CDR1 LNHDA, CDR2 SQIVND (reference sequence). The CDR3 contains 16 residues. DNA of the CDR3: TGTGCCAGTAGTATAGGAGACAGTTTAAACTCCTACGAGCAGTACTTC. Translated, it gives CASSIGDSLNSYEQYF.

The chain employs TRBV28 and TRBJ2-3, with TRBD2 identical over 10 bases. Germline CDR1 reads MDHEN; CDR2 reads SYDVKM. With V trimmed by 3 bases and J by 4 bases, 7 bases remained unmatched. The CDR3 is made up of 16 amino acids. CDR3 sequence reads: CASSFEGTSGADTQYF. DNA of the CDR3: TGTGCCAGCAGTTTCGAGGGAACTAGCGGGGCAGATACGCAGTATTTT.

In its sample, this clone was seen many times. The chain uses TRBV2 and TRBJ2-1; 11 bases are a match to TRBD2. CDR3 length equals 15 residues. V lost 5 bases to trimming and J lost 7 bases; unmatched junction nucleotides: 7. Germline-derived CDR1 and CDR2 are SNHLY and FYNNEI. The chain's CDR3 is CASSLGTSGDNEQFF. CDR3 coding DNA: TGTGCCAGCAGTTTGGGGACTAGCGGTGATAATGAGCAGTTCTTC. Filled out from reference TRBV2 and TRBJ2-1, the complete variable domain reads EPEVTQTPSHQVTQMGQEVILRCVPISNHLYFYWYRQILGQKVEFLVSFYNNEISEKSEIFDDQFSVERPDGSNFTLKIRSTKLEDSAMYFCASSLGTSGDNEQFFGPGTRLTVL.

V usage is TRBV18 and J usage is TRBJ1-5, with 9 bases matching TRBD1. V was clipped by 3 bases and J by 7 bases; unmatched bases: 4. This CDR3 is built from 14 residues. Germline V CDR1 and CDR2: KGHSH, LQKENI. This CDR3 reads CASSPGQGEQPQHF. The CDR3 DNA reads as TGTGCCAGCTCACCGGGACAGGGTGAACAGCCCCAGCATTTT.

This chain connects TRBV11-2 to TRBJ1-4; D may be TRBD1 (6 bases). V lost 5 bases to trimming and J lost 3 bases, with 10 bases between them. Per the germline V gene, CDR1 is SGHAT and CDR2 is FQNNGV. This CDR3 is 14 amino acids long. CDR3 amino acids: CASSRNRANEKLFF. The CDR3 DNA is TGTGCCAGCAGCCGTAACAGGGCTAATGAAAAACTGTTTTTT. Together with reference TRBV11-2 and TRBJ1-4, the CDR3 gives the full variable domain: EAGVAQSPRYKIIEKRQSVAFWCNPISGHATLYWYQQILGQGPKLLIQFQNNGVVDDSQLPKDRFSAERLKGVDSTLKIQPAKLEDSAVYLCASSRNRANEKLFFGSGTQLSVL.

This chain links TRBV12-5 with TRBJ1-5; D may be TRBD1 (6 bases). Germline values: CDR1 LGHNT, CDR2 FRNRAP. The CDR3 runs to 15 residues. The germline V and J ends were trimmed by 1 base and 7 bases, with 14 bases remaining between them. The CDR3 spells CASGLDGGPEQPQHF. CDR3 bases: TGTGCTAGTGGTTTGGACGGGGGGCCGGAACAGCCCCAGCATTTT.

This chain uses TRBV6-6 with TRBJ1-6; 8 bases line up with TRBD1. CDR1 MNHNY and CDR2 SVGAGI come from the germline V gene (reference sequence). J lost 7 bases, V lost 7 bases, and 9 bases had no gene match. This CDR3 contains 15 residues. The CDR3: CASTSRGRENSPLHF. The CDR3 DNA reads TGTGCCAGCACCTCCAGGGGGCGCGAAAATTCACCCCTCCACTTT.

The chain uses TRBV3-1 (or the pseudogene TRBV3-2) and TRBJ1-1; TRBD1 is a possible D gene (5 bases). V lost 4 bases, J lost 6 bases, and 15 bases lay in between. This CDR3 is 14 amino acids long. CDR1 and CDR2 (germline): LGHDT, YNNKEL (reference sequence). DNA of the CDR3: TGTGCCAGCAGCCCGGCAGGGAGGGATTCTGAAGCTTTCTTT. This sequence encodes CASSPAGRDSEAFF.

The genes are TRBV25-1 and TRBJ1-2, with TRBD1 matching 7 bases. CDR1 is MGHDK, CDR2 SYGVNS, per germline. Trimming at V came to 7 bases and at J to 4 bases, leaving 18 bases not matched to a gene. There are 17 residues in the CDR3. The CDR3 DNA sequence: TGTGCCAGCACCCTCCGCCCGGGACAGAGTAAGGGCTATGGCTACACCTTC. Residues: CASTLRPGQSKGYGYTF.

CDR3 region: CASSYTKRTGAGGYTF. Written as DNA, the CDR3 is TGTGCCAGCAGTTACACCAAAAGGACAGGGGCGGGCGGCTACACCTTC. V gene TRBV6-5 combines with J gene TRBJ1-2; the match to TRBD1 covers 9 bases. CDR1 and CDR2 (germline): MNHEY, SVGAGI. The V and J ends lost 2 bases and 8 bases, in that order; junction bases with no gene match: 12. The CDR3 is made up of 16 amino acids.

The chain joins TRBV12-3 or TRBV12-4 to TRBJ2-7; D not certain. Trimming pared 6 bases from V and 3 bases from J, leaving 6 bases between. The CDR3 runs 11 residues. This CDR3 reads CASRRNYEQYF. The CDR3 nucleotides read TGTGCCAGCAGGAGAAACTACGAGCAGTACTTC.